Each of the 5 T cell receptor beta chains below was sequenced from the same sample in a study of radiation and T cells in renal cell carcinoma. Time point indicated: blood 4 weeks post-SBRT, at nephrectomy. The treatment was: 15 Gy SBRT to primary tumor, nephrectomy 4 weeks later. Assay used: immunoSEQ multiplex PCR; TCRdb lists only in-frame clones, some missing. The sample includes about 83,000 clones, less than 90% of them seen just once. The sequencing used blood, collected from a patient whose treatment included radiotherapy and nephrectomy. The source of these receptors is a woman between 55 and 75 years old with renal cell carcinoma.

The chain is built from TRBV5-1 and TRBJ2-2, with no clear D. Germline V gene sequence: CDR1 SGHRS, CDR2 YFSETQ. The V and J ends lost 4 bases and 6 bases respectively, with 13 bases between them. The CDR3 has 14 amino acids. CDR3 in amino acids: CASSPRSESGELFF. The CDR3 nucleotides read TGCGCCAGCAGCCCCCGCAGTGAATCCGGGGAGCTGTTTTTT.

This chain uses TRBV4-1 with TRBJ1-5, with D hard to call. The V end was cut by 1 base, the J end by 6 bases, with 10 bases between. Germline V lookup: CDR1 MGHRA, CDR2 YSYEKL. The CDR3 sequence is 14 residues long. The CDR3 nucleotides are TGCGCCAGCAGCCAAGTAGCGGGGAGTCAGCCCCAGCATTTT. This codes for CASSQVAGSQPQHF.

The V call is TRBV27, the J call TRBJ1-5; 8 nucleotides align to TRBD1. The CDR3 spans 16 residues. V dropped 6 bases and J dropped 0; count of bases not matched to a gene: 7. The germline V gene has CDR1 MNHEY and CDR2 SMNVEV (reference sequence). The CDR3 loop reads CASRQTGGNSNQPQHF. The CDR3 DNA reads as TGTGCCAGCAGACAAACAGGGGGGAATAGCAATCAGCCCCAGCATTTT.

The chain is built from TRBV30 and TRBJ2-1; unclear D gene. In germline, CDR1 is GTSNPN, CDR2 SVGIG (reference sequence). This CDR3 contains 13 residues. Trimming took off 4 bases at V and 2 bases at J, with 9 bases between the two ends. DNA of the CDR3: TGTGCCTGGAAACCAGGCCCCTACAATGAGCAGTTCTTC. Translation gives CAWKPGPYNEQFF.

V usage is TRBV30 and J usage is TRBJ2-1; 10 bases align to TRBD2. The CDR3 has 16 residues. V lost 3 bases and J lost 5; bases outside the gene matches: 10. Germline V lookup: CDR1 GTSNPN, CDR2 SVGIG (reference sequence). The chain's CDR3 is CAWSHGASGGHNEQFF. The DNA of the CDR3 is TGTGCCTGGAGCCACGGGGCTAGCGGGGGCCACAATGAGCAGTTCTTC.